This TCR beta chain stems from a study of shared clonotypes between healthy human individuals. The V gene's germline CDR1 is MGHRA and CDR2 YSYEKL. V was pared by 4 bases and J by 2 bases, with 11 bases between. This CDR3 has 14 amino acids. As to this clone: The antigen remains unidentified.

Findings of the study overall: Across a handful of donors, naive CD4 shared 5% to 6%, naive CD8 less than 4%, memory CD4 about 2.5%, memory CD8 approximately 0.4%. Across subsets, estimated richness was generally greater for naive than for memory populations.

Researchers divided each subset's genomic DNA evenly across several immunoSEQ plates. Per sorted-subset replicate PCR, input was around 220 ng DNA, representing 30,000 to 35,000 T cell genomes. Produced via immunoSEQ multiplex PCR; TCRdb's table is partial and in-frame only. The sample yields hundreds of thousands of clones, approximately 96% seen once. Naive CD8 isolation took CD45RO-negative cells positively selected for CCR7 and excluded terminally differentiated effector memory CD45RA+ cells. The genes are TRBV4-1 and TRBJ2-5, with TRBD1 as a possible D gene (6 bases). The TCR was taken from a woman in her twenties or thirties in good health. Input material: naive CD8+ T cells sorted from blood. The CDR3, as DNA: TGCGCCAGCAGCCCCGGGACATTTCAAGAGACCCAGTACTTC. Protein product: CASSPGTFQETQYF.